One T cell receptor (beta chain) is described in this entry. Its antigen is not known. This specimen belongs to a study of cytomegalovirus exposure and HLA in healthy donors. General study points: The study carried out a later analysis of TCR beta sequences. It associated 16,951 of them with specific HLA alleles at a false discovery rate of 0.05.

60 Vbeta and 13 Jbeta primers were used in PCR. Authors' analysis steps: An analysis performed later counted 72 million or so unique TCR beta chains (roughly 11 million of them shared). Using immunoSEQ multiplex PCR, the repertoire was profiled, and TCRdb retains in-frame clones only, with some absent. D and trimming were read from the DNA, whereas the V and J calls and clone size are those reported in that table. The repertoire holds 250,000 to 350,000 clones, with around 90% as singletons. Germline CDR1 reads SGHDT; CDR2 reads YYEEEE. This CDR3 region has 14 residues. V was cut by 6 bases and J by 0 bases, with 12 bases left in between.

The TCR comes from a woman aged 18-30 years in good health and CMV-seronegative. The chain carries TRBV5-6 and TRBJ1-2; no clear D. What was sequenced was PBMCs. As DNA, the CDR3 is TGTGCCAGCACCCTTGACACGTCTAACTATGGCTACACCTTC. Residues: CASTLDTSNYGYTF.